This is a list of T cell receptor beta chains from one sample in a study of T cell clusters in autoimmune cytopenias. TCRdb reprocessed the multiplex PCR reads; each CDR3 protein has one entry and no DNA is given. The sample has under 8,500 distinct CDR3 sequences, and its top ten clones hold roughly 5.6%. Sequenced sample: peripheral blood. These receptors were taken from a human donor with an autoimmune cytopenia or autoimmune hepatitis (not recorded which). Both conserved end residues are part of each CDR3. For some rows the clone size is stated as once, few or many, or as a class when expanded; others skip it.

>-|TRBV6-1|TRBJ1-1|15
CASSERARVGTEAFF
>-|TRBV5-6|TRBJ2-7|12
CASSLTGWKQYF
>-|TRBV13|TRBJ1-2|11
CASTPGGGYTF
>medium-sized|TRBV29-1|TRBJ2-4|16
CSVEPRGQGAKNIQYF
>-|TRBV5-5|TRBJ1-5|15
CASSPVGGSNQPQHF
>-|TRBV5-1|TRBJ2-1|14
CASSPDGGNNEQFF
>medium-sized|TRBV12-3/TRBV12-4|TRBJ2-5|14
CASSKGRTRETQYF
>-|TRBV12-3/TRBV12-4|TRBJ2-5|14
CASSAGGLLETQCF
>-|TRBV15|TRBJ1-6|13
CATSRDAKGPLHF
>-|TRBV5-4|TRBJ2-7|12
CASSLVRYEQYF
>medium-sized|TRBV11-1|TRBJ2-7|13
CASSPFKRYEQYF
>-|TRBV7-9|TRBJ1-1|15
CASSLGQGANTEAFF
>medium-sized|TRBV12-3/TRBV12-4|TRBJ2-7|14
CASSLKASSYEQYF
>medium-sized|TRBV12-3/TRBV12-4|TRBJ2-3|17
CASSPVGPRGSTDTQYF
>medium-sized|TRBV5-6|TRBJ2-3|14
CASSFGTFTDTQYF
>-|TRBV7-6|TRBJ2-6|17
CASSLGGLVSGANVLTF
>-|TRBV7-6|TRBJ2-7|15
CASSTRGTGSYEQYF
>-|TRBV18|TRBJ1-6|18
CASSVNRSPRGNNSPLHF
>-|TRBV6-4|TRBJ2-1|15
CASSVDRGSYNEQFF
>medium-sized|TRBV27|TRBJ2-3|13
CASSWQTTDTQYF
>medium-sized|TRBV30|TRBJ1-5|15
CAWSDRTRGIQPQHF
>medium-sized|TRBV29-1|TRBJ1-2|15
CSAGSRQGGNRGYTF
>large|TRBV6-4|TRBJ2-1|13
CASSDGAKDEQFF